Here is one T cell receptor beta chain with its context. This entry comes from a study of blood T cell repertoires in COVID-19. Germline CDR1 SGHTA, CDR2 FQGNSA. This CDR3 has 17 residues. With V trimmed by 5 bases and J by 5 bases, 12 bases remained unmatched. Only in-frame clones appear in the TCRdb table, and some are missing; sequencing was by immunoSEQ multiplex PCR. The table shows about 380,000 clones, with about 80% occurring only once. V and J are TRBV7-2 and TRBJ2-3, with 11 positions matching TRBD2. This clonotype originated in a human donor with acute or convalescent COVID-19. The donor label of this sample is uncertain. The source material was peripheral blood. CDR3 sequence: CASSEPQGLAEQDTQYF. CDR3 nucleotide sequence: TGTGCCAGCAGCGAACCCCAGGGACTAGCGGAGCAAGATACGCAGTATTTT. The full variable domain, its missing parts supplied by reference TRBV7-2 and TRBJ2-3, is GAGVSQSPSNKVTEKGKDVELRCDPISGHTALYWYRQSLGQGLEFLIYFQGNSAPDKSGLPSDRFSAERTGGSVSTLTIQRTQQEDSAVYLCASSEPQGLAEQDTQYFGPGTRLTVL.